The rows below give T cell receptor beta chains drawn from one sample of a study of blood T cell repertoires in COVID-19. The method was immunoSEQ multiplex PCR; TCRdb's version includes in-frame clones alone and lacks a portion of them. The top ten hold about 3% of the sample, which has more than 95,000 clones, about 85% seen once. The sequencing sample was made of peripheral blood. All receptors come from a woman over 75 with COVID-19, enrolled during active disease. Both conserved end residues are part of each CDR3. D genes are given only for firm matches. The size field is filled for only some rows; it gives once, few, many or a size class.

clone_size j_call d_call v_call cdr3_nt cdr3_aa
. TRBJ1-1 . TRBV11-2 TGTGCCAGCAGCTTATTCGGTCATGGGAACACTGAAGCTTTCTTT CASSLFGHGNTEAFF
. TRBJ1-1 TRBD1 TRBV5-1 TGCGCCAGCAGCTCTGAGGGGGCCCAGAACACTGAAGCTTTCTTT CASSSEGAQNTEAFF
. TRBJ2-7 TRBD1 TRBV14 TGTGCCAGCAGCCGACCGGGACAGGGGGCCTACGAGCAGTACTTC CASSRPGQGAYEQYF
. TRBJ1-5 . TRBV5-1 TGCGCCAGCAGCTTGGTCGGGAATCAGCCCCAGCATTTT CASSLVGNQPQHF
. TRBJ2-1 TRBD2 TRBV5-6 TGTGCCAGCAGCTTGGTGGCGGGAGGGCCTAGTCCCTACAATGAGCAGTTCTTC CASSLVAGGPSPYNEQFF
. TRBJ1-6 . TRBV19 TGTGCCAGTAGTACGGCAGGGGTTAATTCACCCCTCCACTTT CASSTAGVNSPLHF
. TRBJ1-5 TRBD1 TRBV7-2 TGTGCCAGCAGCTCGGGACAGAACCAGCCCCAGCATTTT CASSSGQNQPQHF
. TRBJ2-5 . TRBV7-2 TGTGCCAGCGGAACCGGCGGAGGAGCCTCACAAGAGACCCAGTACTTC CASGTGGGASQETQYF
. TRBJ1-2 . TRBV27 TGTGCCAGCAGTTTTTCAGGGTCTAGTGGCTACACCTTC CASSFSGSSGYTF
. TRBJ1-3 . TRBV28 TGTGCCAGTAGCGGAAACACCATATATTTT CASSGNTIYF
once TRBJ2-4 TRBD2 TRBV7-2 TGTGCCAGCAGTCGGACCGGGACTAGCGGGAATGTAGCCAAAAACATTCAGTACTTC CASSRTGTSGNVAKNIQYF
. TRBJ2-2 . TRBV6-2/TRBV6-3 TGTGCCAGCAGTTACTCTCCGGGACAAGTTTTGAACACCGGGGAGCTGTTTTTT CASSYSPGQVLNTGELFF
. TRBJ2-5 TRBD1 TRBV4-2 TGTGCCAGCAGCAGTCCGGGACAGGGTTTTGGCCAAGAGACCCAGTACTTC CASSSPGQGFGQETQYF
. TRBJ1-2 . TRBV7-9 TGTGCCAGCAGCACCTACACCCTGACAGGTTCAGTGGATGATGGCTACACCTTC CASSTYTLTGSVDDGYTF
once TRBJ2-3 TRBD2 TRBV7-2 TGTGCCAGCAGCTTTGGGGGAGGGCTAATCACAGATACGCAGTATTTT CASSFGGGLITDTQYF
. TRBJ2-2 TRBD2 TRBV4-3 TGCGCCAGCAGCCGGCGCGAGGGTGGTAGCGGGAGCTCGGACACCGGGGAGCTGTTTTTT CASSRREGGSGSSDTGELFF
. TRBJ2-3 TRBD2 TRBV24-1 TGTGCCACCAGTGATCCCGGGACTAGCGGGAGGGCCATCACAGATACGCAGTATTTT CATSDPGTSGRAITDTQYF
. TRBJ2-3 TRBD1 TRBV27 TGTGCCAGCAGTCCCTACCCGACAGGGCGTCAAGATACGCAGTATTTT CASSPYPTGRQDTQYF
. TRBJ2-7 TRBD1 TRBV27 TGTGCCAGCAGTGCCAAATGGACAGGTTCCTACGAGCAGTACTTC CASSAKWTGSYEQYF
. TRBJ1-6 . TRBV7-3 TGTGCCAGCAGCCAAGGGCCAGGGAAAGGATCACCCCTCCACTTT CASSQGPGKGSPLHF
. TRBJ1-2 TRBD1 TRBV7-2 TGTGCCAGCAGCTTAGCGCGGGACAGCCTCTATGGCTACACCTTC CASSLARDSLYGYTF
. TRBJ2-5 . TRBV21-1 TGTGCCAGCAGCGCCCTCTTGCCTTTCAGGGTTGAGACCCAGTACTTC CASSALLPFRVETQYF
. TRBJ2-7 TRBD2 TRBV2 TGTGCCAGCAGTGGTGCTAGCGGGACTACCTACGAGCAGTACTTC CASSGASGTTYEQYF
. TRBJ1-2 . TRBV5-4 TGTGCCAGCAGCCCGCTCGGGGGATCCTATGGCTACACCTTC CASSPLGGSYGYTF
. TRBJ1-5 . TRBV6-5 TGTGCCAGCAGTTACTCCGGGGGGAATCAGCCCCAGCATTTT CASSYSGGNQPQHF
few TRBJ1-2 . TRBV9 TGTGCCAGCAGCGTAGGGCAGGGCGGCAACTATGGCTACACCTTC CASSVGQGGNYGYTF
. TRBJ1-1 TRBD1 TRBV24-1 TGTGCCACCAGTGACAGACAGGGGTTTGAAGCTTTCTTT CATSDRQGFEAFF
. TRBJ2-7 TRBD2 TRBV10-3 TGTGCCACCTCTACTAGCGGGAGGGATGACGAGCAGTACTTC CATSTSGRDDEQYF
. TRBJ2-7 . TRBV7-2 TGTGCCAGCAGCTTAGTTCTCTCCTACGAGCAGTACTTC CASSLVLSYEQYF
. TRBJ2-2 TRBD2 TRBV9 TGTGCCAGCAGCTCCGGGACTAGCGGGAAATTATACGGGGAGCTGTTTTTT CASSSGTSGKLYGELFF
few TRBJ1-1 TRBD1 TRBV19 TGTGCCAGTACCCGGAGAACAGGGGGGCAGTTAGAAGCTTTCTTT CASTRRTGGQLEAFF
. TRBJ2-3 TRBD1 TRBV28 TGTGCCAGCAGTTTATTTGGGGACAGCGATGCAGATACGCAGTATTTT CASSLFGDSDADTQYF
. TRBJ1-4 TRBD1 TRBV5-4 TGTGCCAGCAGCTTGTGGTCAGGGGGTAATGAAAAACTGTTTTTT CASSLWSGGNEKLFF
. TRBJ2-5 . TRBV18 TGTGCCAGCTCACCGGGGACTGGGATGGAGACCCAGTACTTC CASSPGTGMETQYF
. TRBJ2-4 . TRBV12-3/TRBV12-4 TGTGCCAGCAGGTTGCGGGACAGAAACATTCAGTACTTC CASRLRDRNIQYF
few TRBJ2-7 TRBD1 TRBV12-3/TRBV12-4 TGTGCCAGCACCGGGACAGGGGCTGGCGAGCAGTACTTC CASTGTGAGEQYF
. TRBJ1-6 TRBD1 TRBV28 TGTGCCAGCAGTTCCCCCGGCGACAGGGGGTCCTATAATTCACCCCTCCACTTT CASSSPGDRGSYNSPLHF
. TRBJ2-1 TRBD2 TRBV3-1/TRBV3-2 TGTGCCAGCAGCGGACAATCTAGCGGGAGAAATAATGAGCAGTTCTTC CASSGQSSGRNNEQFF
few TRBJ2-7 TRBD1 TRBV7-9 TGTGCCAGCAGCGACAGGGTACAGCAGTACTTC CASSDRVQQYF
once TRBJ1-4 . TRBV7-2 TGTGCCAGCAGCGCCCGAGCTGAAAAACTGTTTTTT CASSARAEKLFF
. TRBJ2-5 TRBD2 TRBV19 TGTGCCAGTAGTATGGGGGGGGTAGGACGCCAAGAGACCCAGTACTTC CASSMGGVGRQETQYF
. TRBJ2-7 . TRBV2 TGTGCCAGCAGTGTACAGGGTACCCACGAGCAGTACTTC CASSVQGTHEQYF
. TRBJ1-5 . TRBV7-8 TGTGCCAGCAGCCTGGACAGAGGGCAGCCCCAGCATTTT CASSLDRGQPQHF
. TRBJ2-2 TRBD1 TRBV6-2/TRBV6-3 TGTGCCAGCAGTCGACAGGGAACCGGGGAGCTGTTTTTT CASSRQGTGELFF
. TRBJ2-7 . TRBV18 TGTGCCAGCTCACCAGGGAGCTCCTACGAGCAGTACTTC CASSPGSSYEQYF
once TRBJ2-5 . TRBV28 TGTGCCAGCAGGGCGGGGCAGGGACGATTAGAGACCCAGTACTTC CASRAGQGRLETQYF
. TRBJ2-1 . TRBV2 TGTGCCAGCAGTCGGACTATACGAAACTTAGCGGACAATGAGCAGTTCTTC CASSRTIRNLADNEQFF
. TRBJ1-2 TRBD1 TRBV5-5 TGTGCCAGCAGCGCGGCAGGACAGGGCCATGGCTACACCTTC CASSAAGQGHGYTF
. TRBJ2-4 . TRBV2 TGTGCCAGCAGGGGACAAGACAACATTCAGTACTTC CASRGQDNIQYF
. TRBJ1-1 . TRBV25-1 TGTGCCAGCACCCAGGGGTTGGCTGAAGCTTTCTTT CASTQGLAEAFF
. TRBJ2-7 TRBD1 TRBV19 TGTGCCAGTAGTGGTCAGGGGGCGATCCGCGAGCAGTACTTC CASSGQGAIREQYF
. TRBJ1-6 . TRBV6-5 TGTGCCAGCATCAGGGGCGGGTCACCCCTCCACTTT CASIRGGSPLHF
few TRBJ1-1 . TRBV2 TGTGCCAGCAGTGAAGGCAGGGTTAGTGAAGCTTTCTTT CASSEGRVSEAFF
. TRBJ2-1 TRBD2 TRBV5-1 TGCGCCAGCAGCTTCGGACTAGCGGGAGGGGTCGACAATGAGCAGTTCTTC CASSFGLAGGVDNEQFF